This is a list of T cell receptor beta chains from one sample in a study of T-cell memory formation after mild COVID-19. TCRdb itself ran the 5' RACE reads through MiXCR, one entry per CDR3 protein. The data contain a few hundred thousand distinct CDR3 sequences, around 25% of them seen just once; the ten biggest clones take up approximately 13%. Sequences were obtained from PBMCs or a T cell subset sorted from them (not recorded which). These TCRs come from an adult woman who had mild COVID-19 (a few samples of this study predate the infection). Cell type and time point are not known. CDR3s include the opening cysteine and the closing phenylalanine or tryptophan. Fields, in order: clone size, D gene, V gene, J gene, CDR3 protein, CDR3 DNA. A D gene is named only where the DNA matches it firmly. Size is stated for part of the rows, as once, few or many counts, or as a class when the clone is expanded.

-	-	TRBV2	TRBJ1-6	CASFTVTPLHF	TGTGCCAGCTTTACGGTTACACCCCTCCACTTT
-	-	TRBV5-5	TRBJ1-1	CASRHDGGMNTEAFF	TGTGCCAGCAGACATGACGGAGGAATGAACACTGAAGCTTTCTTT
-	-	TRBV5-6	TRBJ2-7	CASSLFDRPYEQYF	TGTGCCAGCAGCTTGTTCGACAGACCCTACGAGCAGTACTTC
few	-	TRBV12-3/TRBV12-4	TRBJ1-1	CASSYDPNTEAFF	TGTGCCAGCAGCTATGATCCAAACACTGAAGCTTTCTTT
-	TRBD1	TRBV3-1	TRBJ1-1	CASSQLGQGRTEAFF	TGTGCCAGCAGCCAGCTGGGACAGGGAAGGACTGAAGCTTTCTTT
-	-	TRBV24-1	TRBJ1-4	CATSDGGDGKLFF	TGTGCCACCAGTGATGGGGGGGACGGAAAACTGTTTTTT
-	TRBD2	TRBV5-1	TRBJ2-3	CASTISGSADTQYF	TGCGCCAGCACGATTAGCGGGAGTGCAGATACGCAGTATTTT
few	TRBD1	TRBV7-9	TRBJ2-1	CASSQAVTGTYNEQFF	TGTGCCAGCAGCCAGGCGGTGACAGGGACCTACAATGAGCAGTTCTTC
-	TRBD2	TRBV12-3/TRBV12-4	TRBJ2-2	CASSFLSGTNTGELFF	TGTGCCAGCAGTTTTCTTAGCGGGACGAATACCGGGGAGCTGTTTTTT
-	-	TRBV7-2	TRBJ1-4	CASSPPGEKLFF	TGTGCCAGCAGCCCTCCAGGTGAAAAACTGTTTTTT
-	TRBD2	TRBV4-2	TRBJ2-4	CASSQEGLAGAGKNIQYF	TGTGCCAGCAGCCAAGAAGGACTAGCGGGAGCCGGGAAGAACATTCAGTACTTC
few	-	TRBV30	TRBJ2-7	CAWSSRPGRYEQYF	TGTGCCTGGAGTTCCCGACCGGGGCGATACGAGCAGTACTTC
-	-	TRBV5-1	TRBJ1-2	CASNPGGVGYGYTF	TGCGCCAGCAATCCCGGTGGGGTCGGTTATGGCTACACCTTC
few	-	TRBV9	TRBJ2-7	CASSVVDSYEQYF	TGTGCCAGCAGCGTAGTCGACAGTTACGAGCAGTACTTC
-	-	TRBV12-3/TRBV12-4	TRBJ2-5	CASSSWTVGSGETQYF	TGTGCCAGCAGTTCCTGGACAGTGGGTTCGGGAGAGACCCAGTACTTC
-	-	TRBV5-1	TRBJ2-2	CASSLVLGTNTGELFF	TGCGCCAGCAGCTTGGTTCTAGGGACCAACACCGGGGAGCTGTTTTTT
few	-	TRBV6-6	TRBJ2-1	CASSGRGKNNEQFF	TGTGCCAGCAGTGGCAGGGGAAAAAACAATGAGCAGTTCTTC
-	TRBD2	TRBV24-1	TRBJ2-3	CATSPRGLGRDTDTQYF	TGTGCCACCTCGCCCCGGGGACTAGGCCGAGACACAGATACGCAGTATTTT
many	-	TRBV7-2	TRBJ2-1	CASSPQGAPYNEQFF	TGTGCCAGCAGCCCGCAGGGTGCCCCCTACAATGAGCAGTTCTTC
few	TRBD1	TRBV4-2	TRBJ2-2	CASTQGQGLYTGELFF	TGTGCCAGCACCCAAGGACAGGGGCTTTACACCGGGGAGCTGTTTTTT
few	TRBD2	TRBV20-1	TRBJ2-3	CSARDRVAGATDTQYF	TGCAGTGCTAGAGATAGGGTAGCGGGAGCCACAGATACGCAGTATTTT
few	TRBD1	TRBV7-6	TRBJ2-5	CASSIGDRVGETQYF	TGTGCCAGCAGCATAGGGGACAGGGTTGGGGAGACCCAGTACTTC
-	-	TRBV19	TRBJ1-1	CASAGDTEAFF	TGTGCCAGTGCGGGGGATACTGAAGCTTTCTTT
-	-	TRBV7-2	TRBJ1-6	CASSPGVSYNSPLHF	TGTGCCAGCAGTCCAGGGGTCTCCTATAATTCACCCCTCCACTTT
-	-	TRBV27	TRBJ2-7	CASSFPPPTAQQYF	TGTGCCAGCAGTTTTCCCCCACCCACGGCTCAGCAGTACTTC
-	-	TRBV30	TRBJ2-7	CAWSDGSSYEQYF	TGTGCCTGGAGTGATGGGAGCTCCTACGAGCAGTACTTC
few	-	TRBV2	TRBJ1-1	CASDHRAENTEAFF	TGTGCCAGCGACCACCGGGCCGAGAACACTGAAGCTTTCTTT
-	TRBD2	TRBV20-1	TRBJ2-7	CSATPDSGRFDEQYF	TGCAGTGCTACCCCGGATAGCGGGAGATTCGACGAGCAGTACTTC
few	-	TRBV5-1	TRBJ1-2	CASSLAQADYGYTF	TGCGCCAGCAGCTTGGCCCAGGCCGACTATGGCTACACCTTC
few	-	TRBV6-2/TRBV6-3	TRBJ1-3	CASSYSTSGNTIYF	TGTGCCAGCAGTTACTCGACCAGCGGAAACACCATATATTTT
few	-	TRBV19	TRBJ2-2	CASSIGLSGELFF	TGTGCCAGTAGTATAGGGCTGAGCGGGGAGCTGTTTTTT
-	-	TRBV7-9	TRBJ1-1	CASSWPGPVNTEAFF	TGTGCCAGCAGCTGGCCGGGACCCGTGAACACTGAAGCTTTCTTT
few	-	TRBV5-1	TRBJ2-1	CASSQSSDSYNEQFF	TGCGCCAGCAGCCAGTCTAGCGACTCCTACAATGAGCAGTTCTTC
-	-	TRBV3-1	TRBJ1-5	CASSQGRSEVSNQPQHF	TGTGCCAGCAGCCAAGGCCGTTCGGAAGTTAGCAATCAGCCCCAGCATTTT
-	-	TRBV5-3	TRBJ1-2	CARSLDRWGGYTF	TGTGCCAGAAGCTTGGACAGGTGGGGGGGCTACACCTTC
-	TRBD1	TRBV5-1	TRBJ1-2	CASSLAGGQGDYGYTF	TGCGCCAGCAGCTTGGCCGGAGGACAGGGGGACTATGGCTACACCTTC
few	TRBD2	TRBV6-5	TRBJ2-1	CASSYSASGRAEQFF	TGTGCCAGCAGTTACTCGGCTAGCGGGAGAGCTGAGCAGTTCTTC
few	-	TRBV3-1	TRBJ1-5	CASSQSHTGSQPQHF	TGTGCCAGCAGCCAATCGCACACAGGGTCTCAGCCCCAGCATTTT
once	-	TRBV9	TRBJ2-7	CASSVQSSGIGDEQYF	TGTGCCAGCAGCGTACAATCTAGTGGGATCGGGGACGAGCAGTACTTC
-	-	TRBV7-2	TRBJ2-1	CASSLEQNQNEQFF	TGTGCCAGCAGCTTAGAACAGAATCAGAATGAGCAGTTCTTC
-	-	TRBV5-1	TRBJ2-4	CASSLDLLGNIQYF	TGCGCCAGCAGCTTGGACCTACTGGGGAACATTCAGTACTTC
-	-	TRBV21-1	TRBJ2-1	CASSSRQGADGEQFF	TGTGCCAGCAGCTCCCGACAGGGGGCAGATGGTGAGCAGTTCTTC
-	-	TRBV27	TRBJ1-2	CASRPEGGGYTF	TGTGCCAGCAGACCTGAGGGGGGTGGCTACACCTTC
few	TRBD2	TRBV6-2/TRBV6-3	TRBJ2-3	CASSKRERADTQYF	TGTGCCAGCAGCAAGCGGGAGCGCGCAGATACGCAGTATTTT
-	-	TRBV5-4	TRBJ1-1	CASSALRQTNTEAFF	TGTGCCAGCAGCGCGCTTCGACAGACGAACACTGAAGCTTTCTTT
few	TRBD1	TRBV10-3	TRBJ2-1	CAITQDRGSDEQFF	TGTGCCATCACCCAAGACAGGGGGAGCGATGAGCAGTTCTTC
-	-	TRBV7-2	TRBJ2-3	CASSLVVSGVTDTQYF	TGTGCCAGCAGCTTAGTCGTGTCGGGGGTCACAGATACGCAGTATTTT
-	TRBD1	TRBV5-1	TRBJ1-1	CASSLSTGGNTEAFF	TGCGCCAGCAGCTTATCGACAGGGGGGAACACTGAAGCTTTCTTT
few	TRBD1	TRBV12-3/TRBV12-4	TRBJ2-7	CASSFAAVTGAYEQYF	TGTGCCAGCAGTTTCGCGGCCGTGACAGGGGCCTACGAGCAGTACTTC
-	-	TRBV7-6	TRBJ2-3	CASSLVRGGATDTQYF	TGTGCCAGCAGCTTAGTGCGCGGTGGGGCCACAGATACGCAGTATTTT
-	-	TRBV5-1	TRBJ2-2	CASSIEPGVLFF	TGCGCCAGCAGCATAGAACCGGGGGTGCTGTTTTTT
-	-	TRBV20-1	TRBJ1-1	CSARKPGGTEAFF	TGCAGTGCACGTAAACCGGGGGGGACTGAAGCTTTCTTT
few	-	TRBV30	TRBJ2-3	CAWNRGLGTDTQYF	TGTGCCTGGAATAGGGGCCTGGGGACAGATACGCAGTATTTT
-	-	TRBV21-1	TRBJ2-7	CASSKKRSSRGSYEQYF	TGTGCCAGCAGCAAAAAAAGGAGTTCCCGGGGCTCCTACGAGCAGTACTTC
few	-	TRBV12-3/TRBV12-4	TRBJ2-4	CASSLRGTAKNIQYF	TGTGCCAGCAGTTTACGGGGGACGGCCAAAAACATTCAGTACTTC
-	-	TRBV4-2	TRBJ1-1	CASSGKQLMNTEAFF	TGTGCCAGCAGCGGAAAACAGCTGATGAACACTGAAGCTTTCTTT
-	TRBD1	TRBV28	TRBJ1-1	CASSSLQGARTEAFF	TGTGCCAGCAGTTCCCTACAGGGGGCGCGGACTGAAGCTTTCTTT
few	-	TRBV4-1	TRBJ2-6	CASSQGDSSGANVLTF	TGCGCCAGCAGCCAAGGGGATAGCTCTGGGGCCAACGTCCTGACTTTC
-	TRBD1	TRBV6-1	TRBJ2-5	CASSRTGNGQETQYF	TGTGCCAGCAGTAGGACAGGGAACGGGCAAGAGACCCAGTACTTC
few	TRBD1	TRBV29-1	TRBJ2-1	CSVLTGGPSSYNEQFF	TGCAGCGTGTTGACAGGGGGTCCGAGCTCCTACAATGAGCAGTTCTTC